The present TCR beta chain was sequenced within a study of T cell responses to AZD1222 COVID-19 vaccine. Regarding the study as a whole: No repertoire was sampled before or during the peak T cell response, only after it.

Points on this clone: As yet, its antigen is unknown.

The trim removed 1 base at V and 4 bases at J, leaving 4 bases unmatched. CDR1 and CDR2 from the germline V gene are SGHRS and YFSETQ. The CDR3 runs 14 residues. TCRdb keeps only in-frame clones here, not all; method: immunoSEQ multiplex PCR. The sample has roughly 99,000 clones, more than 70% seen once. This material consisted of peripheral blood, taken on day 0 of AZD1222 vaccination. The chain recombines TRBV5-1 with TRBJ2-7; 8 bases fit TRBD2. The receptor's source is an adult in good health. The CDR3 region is CASSLLAGNYEQYF. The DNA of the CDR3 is TGCGCCAGCAGCTTGCTAGCGGGCAATTACGAGCAGTACTTC.